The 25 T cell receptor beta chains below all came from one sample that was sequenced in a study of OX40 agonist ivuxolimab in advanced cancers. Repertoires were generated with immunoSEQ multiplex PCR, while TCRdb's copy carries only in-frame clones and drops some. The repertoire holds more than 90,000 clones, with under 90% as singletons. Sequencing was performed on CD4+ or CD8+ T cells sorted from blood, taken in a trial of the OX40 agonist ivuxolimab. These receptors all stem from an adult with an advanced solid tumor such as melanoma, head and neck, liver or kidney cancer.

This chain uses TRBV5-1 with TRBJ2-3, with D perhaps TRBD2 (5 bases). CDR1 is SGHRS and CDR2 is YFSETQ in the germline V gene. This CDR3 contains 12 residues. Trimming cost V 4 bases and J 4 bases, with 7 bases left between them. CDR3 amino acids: CASSEGADTQYF. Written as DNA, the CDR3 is TGCGCCAGCAGCGAGGGAGCAGATACGCAGTATTTT.

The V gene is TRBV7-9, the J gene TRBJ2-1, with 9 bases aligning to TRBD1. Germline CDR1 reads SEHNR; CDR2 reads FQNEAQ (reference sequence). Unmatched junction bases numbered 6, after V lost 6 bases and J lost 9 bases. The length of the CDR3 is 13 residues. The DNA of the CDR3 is TGTGCCAGCAGGGGGACAGGGAGGGCTGAGCAGTTCTTC. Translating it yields CASRGTGRAEQFF.

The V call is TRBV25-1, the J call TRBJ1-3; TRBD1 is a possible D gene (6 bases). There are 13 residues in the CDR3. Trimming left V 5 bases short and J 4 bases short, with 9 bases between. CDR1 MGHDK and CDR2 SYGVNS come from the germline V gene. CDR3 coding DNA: TGTGCCAGCAGTATACAGGGCGGAAACACCATATATTTT. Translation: CASSIQGGNTIYF.

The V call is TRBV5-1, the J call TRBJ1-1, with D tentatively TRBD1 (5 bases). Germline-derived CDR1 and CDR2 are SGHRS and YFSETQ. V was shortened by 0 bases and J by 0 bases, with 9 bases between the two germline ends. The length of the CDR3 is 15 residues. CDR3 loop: CASSLGGTLNTEAFF. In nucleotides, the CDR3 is TGCGCCAGCAGCTTGGGTGGGACGTTGAACACTGAAGCTTTCTTT.

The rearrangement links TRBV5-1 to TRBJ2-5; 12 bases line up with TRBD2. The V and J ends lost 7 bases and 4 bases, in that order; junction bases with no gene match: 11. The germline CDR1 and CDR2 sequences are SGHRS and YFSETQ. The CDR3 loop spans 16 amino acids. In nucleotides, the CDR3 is TGCGCCAGCCGACAGGCCCCGGGACTAGCGGGAGAGACCCAGTACTTC. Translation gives CASRQAPGLAGETQYF.

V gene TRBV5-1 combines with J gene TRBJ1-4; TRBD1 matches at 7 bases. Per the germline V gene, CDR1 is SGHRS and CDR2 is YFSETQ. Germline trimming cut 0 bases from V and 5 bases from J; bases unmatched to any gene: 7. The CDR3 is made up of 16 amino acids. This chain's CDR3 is CASSLGPGQPNEKLFF. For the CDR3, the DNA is TGCGCCAGCAGCTTGGGGCCGGGACAGCCCAATGAAAAACTGTTTTTT.

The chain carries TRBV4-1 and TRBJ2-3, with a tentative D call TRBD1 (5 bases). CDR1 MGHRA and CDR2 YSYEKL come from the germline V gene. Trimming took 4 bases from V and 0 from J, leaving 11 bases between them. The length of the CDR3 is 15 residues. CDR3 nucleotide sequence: TGCGCCAGCAGCCGGGCACAGGCGAGCACAGATACGCAGTATTTT. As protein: CASSRAQASTDTQYF.

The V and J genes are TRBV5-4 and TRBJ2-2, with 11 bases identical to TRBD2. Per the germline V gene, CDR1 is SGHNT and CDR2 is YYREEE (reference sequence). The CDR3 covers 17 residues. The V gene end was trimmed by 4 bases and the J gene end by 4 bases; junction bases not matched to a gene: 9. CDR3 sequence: CASSGWLAGGSTGELFF. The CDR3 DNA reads TGTGCCAGCAGCGGATGGCTAGCGGGGGGTTCCACCGGGGAGCTGTTTTTT.

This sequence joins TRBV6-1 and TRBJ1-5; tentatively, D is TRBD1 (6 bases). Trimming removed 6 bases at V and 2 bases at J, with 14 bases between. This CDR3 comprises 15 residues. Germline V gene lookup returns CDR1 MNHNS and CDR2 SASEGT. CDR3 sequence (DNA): TGTGCCAGCAGCCGTGGGGGGCAGGGCAATCAGCCCCAGCATTTT. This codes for CASSRGGQGNQPQHF.

The CDR3 sequence is CASRPSLGGAGGQETQYF. CDR3 nucleotide sequence: TGTGCCAGCAGGCCCTCCTTAGGGGGAGCGGGAGGACAAGAGACCCAGTACTTC. The chain combines TRBV5-8 with TRBJ2-5; 9 bases are shared with TRBD2. V was pared by 5 bases and J by 2 bases, with 16 bases of the junction left unmatched. Germline V lookup: CDR1 SGHTS, CDR2 YDEGEE. This CDR3 has 18 amino acids.

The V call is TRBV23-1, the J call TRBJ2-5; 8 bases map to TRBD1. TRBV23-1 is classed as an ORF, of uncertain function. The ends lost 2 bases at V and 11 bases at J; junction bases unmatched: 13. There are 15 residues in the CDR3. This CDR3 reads CASSQREQGGEWQYF. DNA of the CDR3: TGCGCCAGCAGTCAAAGAGAACAGGGGGGCGAATGGCAGTACTTC.

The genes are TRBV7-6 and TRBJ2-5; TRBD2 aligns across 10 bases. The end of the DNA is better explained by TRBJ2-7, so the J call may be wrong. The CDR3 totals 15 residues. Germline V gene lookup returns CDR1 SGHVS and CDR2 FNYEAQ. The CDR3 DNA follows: TGTGCCAGCAGTCGGACTAGCGGAAGTTCCTACGAGCAGTACTTC. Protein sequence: CASSRTSGSSYEQYF.

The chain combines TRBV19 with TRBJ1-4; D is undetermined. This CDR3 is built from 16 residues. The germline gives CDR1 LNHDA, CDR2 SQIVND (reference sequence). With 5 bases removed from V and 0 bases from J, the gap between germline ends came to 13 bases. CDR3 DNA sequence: TGTGCCAGTAGTGCCCGACATAGTGCAACTAATGAAAAACTGTTTTTT. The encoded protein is CASSARHSATNEKLFF.

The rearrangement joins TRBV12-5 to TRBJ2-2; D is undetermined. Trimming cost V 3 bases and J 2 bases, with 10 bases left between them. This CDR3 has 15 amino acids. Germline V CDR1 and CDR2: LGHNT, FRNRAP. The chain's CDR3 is CASGLGQTNTGELFF. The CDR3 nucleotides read TGTGCTAGTGGTTTAGGGCAGACCAACACCGGGGAGCTGTTTTTT.

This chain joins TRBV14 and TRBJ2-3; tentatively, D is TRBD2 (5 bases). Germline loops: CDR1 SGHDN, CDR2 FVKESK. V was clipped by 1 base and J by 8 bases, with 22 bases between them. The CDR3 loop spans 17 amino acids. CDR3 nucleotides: TGTGCCAGCAGCCAAGGATCGCGTCTAGCCCTCCCGGGTACGCAGTATTTT. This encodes CASSQGSRLALPGTQYF.

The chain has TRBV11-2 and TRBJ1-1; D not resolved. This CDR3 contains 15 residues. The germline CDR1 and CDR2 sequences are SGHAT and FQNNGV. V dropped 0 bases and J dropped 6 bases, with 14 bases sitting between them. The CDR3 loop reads CASSLDLVSYAEAFF. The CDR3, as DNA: TGTGCCAGCAGCTTAGATCTGGTCAGTTACGCTGAAGCTTTCTTT.

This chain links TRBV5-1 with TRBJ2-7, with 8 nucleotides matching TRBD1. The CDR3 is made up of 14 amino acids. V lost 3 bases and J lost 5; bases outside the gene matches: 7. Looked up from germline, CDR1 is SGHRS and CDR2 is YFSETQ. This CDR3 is CASSSQGAGNEQYF. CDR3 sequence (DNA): TGCGCCAGCAGCTCCCAGGGGGCTGGAAACGAGCAGTACTTC. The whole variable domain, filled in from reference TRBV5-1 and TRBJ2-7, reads KAGVTQTPRYLIKTRGQQVTLSCSPISGHRSVSWYQQTPGQGLQFLFEYFSETQRNKGNFPGRFSGRQFSNSRSEMNVSTLELGDSALYLCASSSQGAGNEQYFGPGTRLTVT.

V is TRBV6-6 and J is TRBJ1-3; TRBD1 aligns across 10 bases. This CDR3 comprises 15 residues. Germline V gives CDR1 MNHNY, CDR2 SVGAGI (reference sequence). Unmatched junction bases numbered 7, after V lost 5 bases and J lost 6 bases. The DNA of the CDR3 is TGTGCCAGCAGTACGATTGGACAGGGGGAAAACACCATATATTTT. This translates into CASSTIGQGENTIYF.

The CDR3 nucleotides read TGTGCCAGCAGTGTCGGGACAGACTTTAGTGGCTACACCTTC. Translated: CASSVGTDFSGYTF. The chain has TRBV6-4 and TRBJ1-2; 7 positions agree with TRBD1. The length of the CDR3 is 14 residues. Germline values: CDR1 MRHNA, CDR2 SNTAGT. With V trimmed by 4 bases and J by 7 bases, 9 bases remained unmatched.

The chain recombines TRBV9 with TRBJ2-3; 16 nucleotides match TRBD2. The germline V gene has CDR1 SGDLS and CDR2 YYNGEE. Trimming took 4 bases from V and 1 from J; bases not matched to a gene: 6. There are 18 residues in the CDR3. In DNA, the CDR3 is TGTGCCAGCAGCTCGGGACTAGCGGGGGGGCGCGGCACAGATACGCAGTATTTT. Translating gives CASSSGLAGGRGTDTQYF. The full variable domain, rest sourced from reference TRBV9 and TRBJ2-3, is DSGVTQTPKHLITATGQRVTLRCSPRSGDLSVYWYQQSLDQGLQFLIQYYNGEERAKGNILERFSAQQFPDLHSELNLSSLELGDSALYFCASSSGLAGGRGTDTQYFGPGTRLTVL.

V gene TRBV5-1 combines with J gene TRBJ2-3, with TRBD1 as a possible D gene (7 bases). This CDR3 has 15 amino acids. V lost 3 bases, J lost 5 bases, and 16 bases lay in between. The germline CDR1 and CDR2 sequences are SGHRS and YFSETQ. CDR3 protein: CASSSERGRGDTQYF. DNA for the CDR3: TGCGCCAGCAGCTCAGAGAGGGGGCGGGGAGATACGCAGTATTTT.

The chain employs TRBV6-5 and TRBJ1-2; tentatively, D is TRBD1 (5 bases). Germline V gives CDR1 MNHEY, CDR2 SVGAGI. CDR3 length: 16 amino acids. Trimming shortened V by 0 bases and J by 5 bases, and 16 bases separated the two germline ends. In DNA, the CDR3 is TGTGCCAGCAGTTACTCGCGCCGGCAGGGAGGATATGGCTACACCTTC. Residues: CASSYSRRQGGYGYTF.

The CDR3 sequence: CASSQDVSEQFF. CDR3 DNA: TGTGCCAGCAGTCAGGACGTGTCTGAGCAGTTCTTC. V usage is TRBV7-9 and J usage is TRBJ2-1; no clear D gene. Germline V CDR1 and CDR2: SEHNR, FQNEAQ (reference sequence). V lost 6 bases and J lost 9, with 12 bases in between. There are 12 residues in the CDR3.

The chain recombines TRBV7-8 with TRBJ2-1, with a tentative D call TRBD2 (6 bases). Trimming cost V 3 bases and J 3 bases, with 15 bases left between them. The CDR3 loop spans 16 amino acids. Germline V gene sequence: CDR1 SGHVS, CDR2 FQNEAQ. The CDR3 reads CASSFSTGTGYNEQFF. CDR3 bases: TGTGCCAGCAGCTTTAGTACCGGGACTGGCTACAATGAGCAGTTCTTC. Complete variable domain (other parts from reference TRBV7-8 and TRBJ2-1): GAGVSQSPRYKVAKRGQDVALRCDPISGHVSLFWYQQALGQGPEFLTYFQNEAQLDKSGLPSDRFFAERPEGSVSTLKIQRTQQEDSAVYLCASSFSTGTGYNEQFFGPGTRLTVL.

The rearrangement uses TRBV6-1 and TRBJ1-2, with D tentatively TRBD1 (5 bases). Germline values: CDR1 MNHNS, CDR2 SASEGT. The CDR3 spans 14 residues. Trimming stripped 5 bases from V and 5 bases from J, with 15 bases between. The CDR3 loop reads CASSPRGGVYGYTF. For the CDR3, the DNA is TGTGCCAGCAGTCCCCGGGGGGGAGTTTATGGCTACACCTTC.